This T cell receptor beta chain was retrieved from a study of T-cell memory formation after mild COVID-19. Losses at the gene ends were 6 bases for V and 3 bases for J; bases not matched to a gene: 4. The CDR3 covers 13 residues. This clonotype was seen only a few times. TCR alpha and TCR beta cDNA libraries carrying sample barcodes and UMIs came from 5'RACE with constant-segment primers. From the 5' RACE reads, TCRdb called clonotypes with MiXCR, one entry per CDR3 protein. The sample consists of hundreds of thousands of distinct CDR3 sequences, roughly 25% of them appearing once. This receptor was identified in an adult woman who had mild COVID-19 (a few samples of this study predate the infection). Cell type and time point are not known. The source material was PBMCs or a T cell subset sorted from them (not recorded which). The chain uses TRBV12-3 or TRBV12-4 and TRBJ2-7, with TRBD1 identical over 8 bases. CDR3: CASRTTGGYEQYF. The CDR3 DNA reads TGTGCCAGCAGGACAACAGGGGGCTACGAGCAGTACTTC.